Below, one T cell receptor beta chain is given with its context. Its target is unknown. The V end lost 2 bases, the J end lost 6 bases, and 13 bases lay between the germline ends. Germline loops: CDR1 MNHEY, CDR2 SMNVEV (reference sequence). The CDR3 has 14 amino acids. These data are taken from a study of a mutant IDH1 vaccine in newly diagnosed glioma. The repertoire was sequenced with immunoSEQ multiplex PCR; TCRdb's copy has only in-frame clones and lacks some. Found here are around 56,000 clones, approximately 82% of them singletons; the top ten hold 3% to 3.5%. Time point specified: week 5, during vaccination. A 20-mer mutant IDH1 peptide at 300 ug was injected subcutaneously with topical imiquimod.

This sample comprised PBMCs, obtained from a glioma patient whose treatment included an IDH1 peptide vaccine. V gene TRBV27 combines with J gene TRBJ1-2; D gene unclear. This receptor was obtained from a woman in her late teens or twenties with glioma. Some clones in this sample may be carry-over from other donors' samples. The CDR3 spells CASSLKGGVDGYTF. The CDR3 DNA reads as TGTGCCAGCAGTTTAAAGGGCGGAGTGGATGGCTACACCTTC.